This TCR beta chain appears in the sequencing data of a study of pediatric ulcerative colitis. General study findings and limits: Rectal repertoires separated controls, mild-moderate and acute severe colitis. A couple of rectal CDR3 clonotypes occurred in all ulcerative colitis patients. Blood-rectal clonal overlap within each person was significantly higher in ulcerative colitis patients than controls.

Here immunoSEQ multiplex PCR was the method, and the copy in TCRdb shows in-frame clones only, minus some. The data show 59,000 or so clones, over 70% seen once. The ends were cut back, 0 bases at V and 2 bases at J, with 13 bases in the middle. The CDR3 runs to 16 residues. The V gene's germline CDR1 is SGDLS and CDR2 YYNGEE. About this clone itself: Its antigen remains unknown.

Colonoscopy and blood draw happened at the same time. The TCR was taken from a boy aged 5 to 17 with moderate ulcerative colitis. The chain is built from TRBV9 and TRBJ2-3, with D maybe TRBD2 (5 bases). The sequenced material came from blood. The CDR3 sequence is CASSVGASGYTDTQYF. The CDR3 DNA sequence: TGTGCCAGCAGCGTAGGCGCCAGCGGATACACAGATACGCAGTATTTT.